The 13 T cell receptor beta chains given below trace back to one sample, sequenced in a study of sequential checkpoint blockade in melanoma. Produced via immunoSEQ multiplex PCR; TCRdb's table is partial and in-frame only. In the table there are roughly 20,000 clones, 27% of which are singletons. As for treatment: randomized to nivolumab then ipilimumab (arm A) or the reverse (arm B). Sequenced here: tumor tissue (inferred from file names), sampled from a patient given nivolumab and ipilimumab in sequence. Receptor source: a human donor with melanoma.

V usage is TRBV7-2 and J usage is TRBJ2-3; TRBD1 agrees at 12 bases. The CDR3 extends over 14 amino acids. Germline V gene data show CDR1 as SGHTA and CDR2 as FQGNSA. Germline trimming cut 5 bases from V and 6 bases from J; bases unmatched to any gene: 3. CDR3 sequence: CASSPGQGADTQYF. The CDR3 coding sequence is TGTGCCAGCAGCCCGGGACAGGGGGCCGATACGCAGTATTTT.

This chain connects TRBV30 to TRBJ1-6; TRBD1 matches at 7 bases. The germline V gene encodes CDR1 GTSNPN and CDR2 SVGIG (reference sequence). There are 13 residues in the CDR3. V lost 7 bases, J lost 7 bases, and 7 bases stayed unmatched. Here the CDR3 reads CASAGTVNSPLHF. CDR3 coding DNA: TGTGCCTCGGCCGGGACAGTGAATTCACCCCTCCACTTT.

This clone turned up a few times. The chain is built from TRBV9 and TRBJ1-6; D call uncertain. Germline V lookup: CDR1 SGDLS, CDR2 YYNGEE. CDR3 length equals 15 residues. Between the trimmed V and J ends, which lost 0 bases and 6 bases, there was a span of 10 bases. The DNA for the CDR3 is TGTGCCAGCAGCGTAGACACCCCGACTAATTCACCCCTCCACTTT. Residues: CASSVDTPTNSPLHF.

Details on this clone: Other DNA sequences from this sample encode an identical CDR3 as well. The rearrangement joins TRBV6-8 to TRBJ1-1, with 7 bases identical to TRBD1. Germline CDR1 and CDR2: MNHGY and SAAAGT. Losses at the gene ends were 5 bases for V and 5 bases for J; bases not matched to a gene: 5. The CDR3 runs to 13 residues. The CDR3 protein is CASSNRGGTEAFF. The CDR3 nucleotides read TGTGCCAGCAGTAACAGGGGAGGGACTGAAGCTTTCTTT.

V usage is TRBV28 and J usage is TRBJ1-2; tentative D call: TRBD1 (5 bases). The CDR3 has 12 amino acids. V dropped 3 bases and J dropped 8 bases, with 10 bases sitting between them. Germline values: CDR1 MDHEN, CDR2 SYDVKM. The CDR3 spells CASSLGPIGYTF. The CDR3 DNA reads as TGTGCCAGCAGTTTGGGACCGATAGGCTACACCTTC.

This sequence joins TRBV5-1 and TRBJ2-7; weak D call: TRBD1 (5 bases). Deletions cut 4 bases from V and 3 bases from J, with 14 bases between. CDR1 SGHRS and CDR2 YFSETQ come from the germline V gene. This CDR3 is 14 amino acids long. The CDR3: CASSRQGPNYEQYF. The CDR3 bases are TGCGCCAGCAGCAGGCAGGGTCCAAACTACGAGCAGTACTTC.

The rearrangement joins TRBV28 to TRBJ2-7; 7 nucleotides align to TRBD2. With V trimmed by 5 bases and J by 0 bases, 4 bases remained unmatched. From germline, CDR1 is MDHEN and CDR2 SYDVKM. This CDR3 region has 14 residues. The CDR3 DNA follows: TGTGCCAGCAGTGGGGCGGGGGTCTCCTACGAGCAGTACTTC. Translated: CASSGAGVSYEQYF.

The chain carries TRBV28 and TRBJ2-2; the match to TRBD2 covers 12 bases. Germline V CDR1 and CDR2: MDHEN, SYDVKM. The CDR3 runs to 17 residues. V shed 3 bases and J 10 bases; nucleotides not matched to a gene: 12. CDR3 nucleotide sequence: TGTGCCAGCAGTTTGTCCGCTAGCGGGGGGGAGGGCGAGGAGCTGTTTTTT. It is translated as CASSLSASGGEGEELFF.

This clone turned up a few times. This chain uses TRBV30 with TRBJ1-2; possibly TRBD1 for D (5 bases). This CDR3 region has 14 residues. V was trimmed by 5 bases and J by 3 bases, leaving 16 bases between them. Germline CDR1 reads GTSNPN; CDR2 reads SVGIG (reference sequence). The CDR3 loop reads CAWRGIGADYGYTF. In DNA form, the CDR3 reads TGTGCCTGGCGGGGGATAGGGGCGGACTATGGCTACACCTTC. The complete variable domain, with remaining parts taken from reference TRBV30 and TRBJ1-2, reads SQTIHQWPATLVQPVGSPLSLECTVEGTSNPNLYWYRQAAGRGLQLLFYSVGIGQISSEVPQNLSASRPQDRQFILSSKKLLLSDSGFYLCAWRGIGADYGYTFGSGTRLTVV.

V usage is TRBV9 and J usage is TRBJ2-3; D is unresolved. This CDR3 is built from 15 residues. From germline, CDR1 is SGDLS and CDR2 YYNGEE. Trimming removed 3 bases from V and 5 bases from J, with 16 bases in between. The CDR3 spells CASSALGLTQDTQYF. CDR3 DNA sequence: TGTGCCAGCAGCGCTCTAGGCCTCACACAAGATACGCAGTATTTT.

The V and J genes are TRBV6-8 and TRBJ1-2; 8 positions agree with TRBD1. Trimming removed 4 bases from V and 4 bases from J; junction bases left unmatched: 2. This CDR3 contains 13 residues. Germline CDR1 MNHGY, CDR2 SAAAGT. CDR3 nucleotides: TGTGCCAGCAGTTTGGGGACAGGCTATGGCTACACCTTC. It specifies CASSLGTGYGYTF.

V and J are TRBV6-8 and TRBJ2-3; the D gene could be TRBD1 or TRBD2 (5 bases each). Looked up from germline, CDR1 is MNHGY and CDR2 is SAAAGT. This CDR3 region has 14 residues. The V end lost 7 bases, the J end lost 0 bases, and 11 bases lay between the germline ends. The CDR3 is CASIEGSSTDTQYF. In DNA form, the CDR3 reads TGTGCCAGCATCGAGGGGTCAAGCACAGATACGCAGTATTTT.

The genes are TRBV11-3 and TRBJ2-7; D may match TRBD1 or TRBD2 (6 bases each). The CDR3 sequence is 14 residues long. CDR1 is SGHNT and CDR2 is YENEEA in the germline V gene. V shed 5 bases and J shed 6 bases, with 17 bases lying between them. The CDR3 region has the DNA TGTGCCAGCAGCCTAGGGGGGATCGGAGGCGAGCAGTACTTC. This encodes CASSLGGIGGEQYF.